Listed below are T cell receptor beta chains from one sample, sequenced in a study of long-term antiretroviral therapy in people with HIV. Clones were read by immunoSEQ multiplex PCR, and TCRdb kept only the in-frame ones, dropping some. The sample holds 30,000 to 40,000 clones, about 94% seen once. The source was unsorted PBMCs, collected around 5 years after starting antiretroviral therapy. These receptors all stem from a woman in her 50s with HIV. Each CDR3 is given with its conserved first and last residue. A D gene is named only where the DNA matches it firmly.

D gene: TRBD1
J gene: TRBJ1-5
V gene: TRBV5-5
CDR3 protein: CASSLGTGRSNQPQHF

D gene: .
J gene: TRBJ2-2
V gene: TRBV2
CDR3 protein: CASIDRTNTGELFF

D gene: TRBD1
J gene: TRBJ1-1
V gene: TRBV5-1
CDR3 protein: CASSPGGTGLGTEAFF

D gene: TRBD2
J gene: TRBJ2-5
V gene: TRBV6-1
CDR3 protein: CASSESPGGKETQYF

D gene: .
J gene: TRBJ1-5
V gene: TRBV7-2
CDR3 protein: CASSLAGNNQPQHF

D gene: .
J gene: TRBJ1-1
V gene: TRBV2
CDR3 protein: CASSELVRDTEAFF

D gene: TRBD1
J gene: TRBJ1-5
V gene: TRBV6-1
CDR3 protein: CASRLTGDQPQHF

D gene: .
J gene: TRBJ2-7
V gene: TRBV18
CDR3 protein: CASSVHRDYEQYF

D gene: .
J gene: TRBJ2-3
V gene: TRBV5-6
CDR3 protein: CASSLGDRWDWGTDTQYF

D gene: .
J gene: TRBJ1-3
V gene: TRBV10-3
CDR3 protein: CAISESKGVSGNTIYF

D gene: .
J gene: TRBJ2-3
V gene: TRBV6-1
CDR3 protein: CASSPEGDTQYF

D gene: TRBD2
J gene: TRBJ2-7
V gene: TRBV29-1
CDR3 protein: CSVGLAGVDEQYF

D gene: .
J gene: TRBJ1-2
V gene: TRBV7-2
CDR3 protein: CASSSPRNVGYTF

D gene: TRBD1
J gene: TRBJ1-2
V gene: TRBV5-4
CDR3 protein: CASSPSGQGAEGYTF

D gene: .
J gene: TRBJ1-3
V gene: TRBV4-2
CDR3 protein: CASSQELTESGNTIYF

D gene: TRBD1
J gene: TRBJ2-7
V gene: TRBV19
CDR3 protein: CASQPRTGGTYEQYF

D gene: .
J gene: TRBJ1-1
V gene: TRBV19
CDR3 protein: CASSIGSANTEAFF

D gene: .
J gene: TRBJ1-3
V gene: TRBV30
CDR3 protein: CAWSVNSDGNTIYF

D gene: .
J gene: TRBJ1-1
V gene: TRBV18
CDR3 protein: CASSPLGAAEAFF